What follows are 30 T cell receptor beta chains derived from one specimen sequenced in a study of regulatory T cells in long-lasting Graves disease. For TCR beta, libraries came from iRepertoire HTBI primers and Arm-PCR of CDR3 regions. TCRdb reanalysed the multiplex PCR reads using MiXCR and keeps one entry per CDR3 protein. The repertoire holds about 340,000 distinct CDR3 sequences, with roughly 21% as singletons. Stated time point: persistent/refractory GD, antithyroid drugs over 5 years with positive TRAb. There was RNA extracted from PBMCs, and the TCR library was made from it. This specimen consisted of peripheral blood mononuclear cells (PBMCs), obtained when the disease was refractory, from a patient treated with antithyroid drugs. All receptors come from a female donor with Graves disease.

The CDR3 coding sequence is TGTGCCAGCAGTGAAGCCCGGACAGGCCCGGGCACAGATACGCAGTATTTT. This sequence encodes CASSEARTGPGTDTQYF. The rearrangement uses TRBV2 and TRBJ2-3, with TRBD1 matching 7 bases. Trimming took 0 bases from V and 1 from J; bases not matched to a gene: 7. The germline V gene encodes CDR1 SNHLY and CDR2 FYNNEI. CDR3 length: 17 residues.

This clonotype showed up many times. This chain links TRBV5-6 with TRBJ2-7; the match to TRBD2 covers 13 bases. J was trimmed by 8 bases and V by 7 bases; bases with no gene match: 6. The CDR3 spans 13 residues. CDR1 SGHDT and CDR2 YYEEEE come from the germline V gene. The CDR3 DNA follows: TGTGCCAGCTTGAGGACTAGCGGGAGCAAGCAGTACTTC. Residues: CASLRTSGSKQYF.

The sample holds a few counts of this clonotype. The chain uses TRBV10-3 and TRBJ1-3; D ambiguous. The length of the CDR3 is 13 residues. Looked up from germline, CDR1 is ENHRY and CDR2 is SYGVKD. Trimming stripped 6 bases from V and 0 bases from J, with 6 bases between. As DNA, the CDR3 is TGTGCCATCAGGGTCAGCTCTGGAAACACCATATATTTT. Its translation is CAIRVSSGNTIYF.

J is TRBJ2-1 and V is TRBV6-2 or TRBV6-3; D might be TRBD1 (6 bases). With 5 bases removed from V and 0 bases from J, the gap between germline ends came to 14 bases. Germline loops: CDR1 MNHEY, CDR2 SVGEGT. The CDR3 runs to 16 residues. CDR3 residues: CASSRKGQRSYNEQFF. The CDR3, as DNA: TGTGCCAGCAGTAGAAAAGGACAGCGCTCCTACAATGAGCAGTTCTTC.

This clonotype was detected ten times or more. The chain links TRBV3-1 to TRBJ1-5; a weak D match, TRBD1 (5 bases). From germline, CDR1 is LGHDT and CDR2 YNNKEL (reference sequence). The CDR3 consists of 12 residues. V was shortened by 1 base and J by 11 bases, with 9 bases between the two germline ends. The CDR3: CASSQGGLAQHF. In nucleotides, the CDR3 is TGTGCCAGCAGCCAAGGGGGACTAGCCCAGCATTTT.

This clonotype was seen once. The chain joins TRBV3-1 to TRBJ1-3; weak D call: TRBD1 (5 bases). CDR3 length: 18 amino acids. The germline V and J ends were trimmed by 7 bases and 1 base, with 23 bases remaining between them. Germline V gene lookup returns CDR1 LGHDT and CDR2 YNNKEL (reference sequence). The DNA for the CDR3 is TGTGCCAGCACCAACAAGATAGGGACGGGGAAGTCTGGAAACACCATATATTTT. Amino acid sequence: CASTNKIGTGKSGNTIYF.

Comments on this clonotype: A much larger clone differs from this one at a single base, so this may be a read error. This chain joins TRBV10-3 and TRBJ2-6; 8 bases are a match to TRBD1. The V gene end was trimmed by 5 bases and the J gene end by 3 bases; junction bases not matched to a gene: 12. Germline assignment: CDR1 ENHRY and CDR2 SYGVKD. This CDR3 is built from 18 residues. In nucleotides, the CDR3 is TGTGCCATCAGTTATATGGGCGCAGGGGGCGGTGGGGCCAACGTCCTGACTTTC. Protein: CAISYMGAGGGGANVLTF.

The rearrangement uses TRBV19 and TRBJ2-7, with D possibly TRBD2 on 5 matching bases. Germline CDR1 reads LNHDA; CDR2 reads SQIVND (reference sequence). The ends were cut back, 7 bases at V and 0 bases at J, with 16 bases in the middle. This CDR3 comprises 15 residues. The CDR3 coding sequence is TGTGCCAGTAATATGGGAGCGGCCAACTCCTACGAGCAGTACTTC. Translating it yields CASNMGAANSYEQYF.

This chain connects TRBV20-1 to TRBJ2-7; 7 bases are shared with TRBD2. V lost 5 bases, J lost 3 bases, and 7 bases stayed unmatched. Germline V gives CDR1 DFQATT, CDR2 SNEGSKA (reference sequence). The CDR3 has 13 amino acids. CDR3 DNA: TGCAGTGCTTCCAGCGGGAAGGTCTACGAGCAGTACTTC. Encoded protein: CSASSGKVYEQYF.

The chain combines TRBV7-9 with TRBJ2-1; a weak D match, TRBD1 (7 bases). V was shortened by 5 bases and J by 2 bases, with 13 bases between the two germline ends. Germline CDR1 is SEHNR and CDR2 is FQNEAQ (reference sequence). The CDR3 covers 15 residues. The CDR3 region is CASSPDREAYNEQFF. The CDR3 bases are TGTGCCAGCAGCCCCGACAGGGAGGCCTACAATGAGCAGTTCTTC.

This clonotype was recorded many times. V and J are TRBV12-3 or TRBV12-4 and TRBJ1-1, with D perhaps TRBD1 (6 bases). The CDR3 is 13 residues long. V was trimmed by 5 bases and J by 4 bases, leaving 11 bases between them. The CDR3: CASSPGQSTEAFF. In DNA, the CDR3 is TGTGCCAGCAGTCCAGGACAGTCCACTGAAGCTTTCTTT.

V is TRBV3-1 and J is TRBJ2-7; D is unclear. The germline V and J ends were trimmed by 5 bases and 5 bases, with 16 bases remaining between them. CDR1 and CDR2 from the germline V gene are LGHDT and YNNKEL (reference sequence). The CDR3 length is 14 residues. CDR3: CASSDPFAGNEQYF. CDR3 in DNA: TGTGCCAGCAGCGATCCCTTCGCTGGGAACGAGCAGTACTTC.

This clonotype has a count of ten or more. This chain's CDR3 is CSTTGRAGDTEAFF. In DNA, the CDR3 is TGCAGCACAACAGGTAGAGCGGGTGACACTGAAGCTTTCTTT. V is TRBV29-1 and J is TRBJ1-1, with TRBD1 as a possible D gene (5 bases). The CDR3 length is 14 residues. Germline assignment: CDR1 SQVTM and CDR2 ANQGSEA. The ends were cut back, 8 bases at V and 3 bases at J, with 19 bases in the middle.

CDR3 DNA: TGCAGCGTTGAAGACCCCTTCTCCCCCCACACAGATACGCAGTATTTT. Residues: CSVEDPFSPHTDTQYF. J is TRBJ2-3 and V is TRBV29-1; D unresolved. The CDR3 has 16 amino acids. V was clipped by 0 bases and J by 2 bases, with 15 bases between them. Germline lookup yields CDR1 SQVTM and CDR2 ANQGSEA.

This clonotype occurred many times. The V gene is TRBV12-3 or TRBV12-4, the J gene TRBJ2-7; tentatively, D is TRBD1 or TRBD2 (5 bases each). Deletions cut 1 base from V and 0 bases from J, with 10 bases between. There are 15 residues in the CDR3. As DNA, the CDR3 is TGTGCCAGCAGTTTAGGAGGGGCTCACTCCTACGAGCAGTACTTC. Translated: CASSLGGAHSYEQYF.

This clonotype was counted a few times. The rearrangement joins TRBV10-3 to TRBJ1-6; D possibly corresponds to TRBD1 (6 bases). Germline V CDR1 and CDR2: ENHRY, SYGVKD. The ends were cut back, 4 bases at V and 10 bases at J, with 17 bases in the middle. This CDR3 has 15 residues. In DNA, the CDR3 is TGTGCCATCAGTGGAGGGGGAGGGGTGGCCTCACCCCTCCACTTT. Encoded protein: CAISGGGGVASPLHF.

The table lists this clonotype with many counts. This chain uses TRBV2 with TRBJ2-7, with 12 bases that match TRBD2. This CDR3 is built from 19 residues. The V and J ends lost 2 bases and 6 bases, in that order; junction bases with no gene match: 17. CDR1 and CDR2 (germline): SNHLY, FYNNEI. Written as DNA, the CDR3 is TGTGCCAGCAGTGAAAGAGCGGGACTTCTTAGACTAGCGGGAGTCGAGCAGTACTTC. Translating gives CASSERAGLLRLAGVEQYF.

The table lists this clonotype with many counts. V gene TRBV7-6 combines with J gene TRBJ2-5, with D unresolved. This CDR3 is 15 amino acids long. Trimming removed 1 base at V and 2 bases at J, with 11 bases between. Germline V gene data show CDR1 as SGHVS and CDR2 as FNYEAQ. The CDR3 is CASSLVGTVQETQYF. CDR3 DNA sequence: TGTGCCAGCAGCTTAGTCGGCACAGTTCAAGAGACCCAGTACTTC.

This clonotype was seen a few times. The chain uses TRBV4-3 and TRBJ2-7; perhaps TRBD1 as D (5 bases). Germline V gives CDR1 LGHNA, CDR2 YSLEER. V was trimmed by 4 bases and J by 0 bases, leaving 16 bases between them. This CDR3 region has 16 residues. The CDR3 DNA sequence: TGCGCCAGCAGCCCCTCTTATGGCAGGGACTCCTACGAGCAGTACTTC. Protein: CASSPSYGRDSYEQYF.

This clonotype has a count of ten or more. The chain employs TRBV25-1 and TRBJ1-6, with 7 bases that match TRBD1. With 7 bases clipped from V and 7 bases from J, the junction kept 10 bases outside the gene matches. CDR3 length: 15 residues. Germline values: CDR1 MGHDK, CDR2 SYGVNS. Here the CDR3 reads CASTPGTVFNSPLHF. DNA for the CDR3: TGTGCCAGCACCCCCGGGACAGTCTTCAATTCACCCCTCCACTTT.

This clonotype occurred a few times. V and J are TRBV18 and TRBJ1-1, with TRBD1 matching 8 bases. The J segment lost 6 bases and the V segment lost 4 bases, leaving 7 bases of the junction unmatched. Germline V gene sequence: CDR1 KGHSH, CDR2 LQKENI. The CDR3 length is 14 residues. The CDR3 DNA sequence: TGTGCCAGCTCACTAACAGGGGGTAGAGCTGAAGCTTTCTTT. Protein product: CASSLTGGRAEAFF.

The chain combines TRBV5-6 with TRBJ1-6; 7 positions match TRBD1. With 5 bases clipped from V and 1 base from J, the junction kept 3 bases outside the gene matches. The CDR3 consists of 15 residues. CDR1 is SGHDT, CDR2 YYEEEE, per germline. The CDR3 region has the DNA TGTGCCAGCAGAGGGGGCAGGTCCTATAATTCACCCCTCCACTTT. This codes for CASRGGRSYNSPLHF.

In this sample, this clonotype turned up many times. The chain has TRBV28 and TRBJ2-6, with a possible D match to TRBD2 (5 bases). The germline V and J ends were trimmed by 7 bases and 0 bases, with 7 bases remaining between them. This CDR3 has 14 residues. Germline V gives CDR1 MDHEN, CDR2 SYDVKM. The CDR3, as DNA: TGTGCCAGCATCCGGGGCTCTGGGGCCAACGTCCTGACTTTC. Translating it yields CASIRGSGANVLTF.

This chain uses TRBV7-9 with TRBJ1-2, with 8 positions matching TRBD1. The CDR3 extends over 14 amino acids. Germline CDR1 SEHNR, CDR2 FQNEAQ (reference sequence). With V trimmed by 3 bases and J by 7 bases, 7 bases remained unmatched. In nucleotides, the CDR3 is TGTGCCAGCAGCTTGGCGACAGGGGTCTCTGGCTACACCTTC. It is translated as CASSLATGVSGYTF.

This clonotype was seen more than once but under ten times. The genes are TRBV11-3 and TRBJ2-7; 10 bases map to TRBD2. Germline CDR1 and CDR2: SGHNT and YENEEA. The CDR3 extends over 17 amino acids. With 4 bases clipped from V and 2 bases from J, the junction kept 11 bases outside the gene matches. DNA for the CDR3: TGTGCCAGCAGCTACGGGACTAGCGACACCGGACCCTACGAGCAGTACTTC. This translates into CASSYGTSDTGPYEQYF.

This clonotype was seen at least ten times. The chain couples TRBV20-1 to TRBJ1-1; D possibly corresponds to TRBD1 (5 bases). CDR1 and CDR2 from the germline V gene are DFQATT and SNEGSKA (reference sequence). This CDR3 contains 14 residues. V lost 6 bases to trimming and J lost 0 bases, with 14 bases between them. This CDR3 is CSARRQLMNTEAFF. The CDR3 DNA follows: TGCAGTGCGCGGAGACAGCTCATGAACACTGAAGCTTTCTTT.

This clonotype was counted ten times or more. The chain carries TRBV12-3 or TRBV12-4 and TRBJ1-5, with 8 bases aligning to TRBD1. V was pared by 1 base and J by 0 bases, with 20 bases of the junction left unmatched. This CDR3 region has 22 residues. CDR3 sequence (DNA): TGTGCCAGCAGTTTAGACCGGGGGACAGGCGATCTCAGACCTTATAGCAATCAGCCCCAGCATTTT. Amino acid sequence: CASSLDRGTGDLRPYSNQPQHF.

This clonotype was seen at least ten times. The CDR3 loop is CASSRDRATGELFF. The CDR3 DNA sequence: TGTGCCAGCAGCCGGGACAGGGCCACCGGGGAGCTGTTTTTT. This chain uses TRBV12-3 or TRBV12-4 with TRBJ2-2; 9 bases fit TRBD1. The CDR3 spans 14 residues. J lost 4 bases, V lost 6 bases, and 3 bases had no gene match.

The J gene is TRBJ2-2, the V gene TRBV12-5; tentatively, D is TRBD2 (6 bases). This CDR3 contains 17 residues. The ends were cut back, 1 base at V and 0 bases at J, with 12 bases in the middle. Germline V gene data show CDR1 as LGHNT and CDR2 as FRNRAP. CDR3 sequence: CASGLALGLTNTGELFF. For the CDR3, the DNA is TGTGCTAGTGGTTTGGCCCTGGGACTTACGAACACCGGGGAGCTGTTTTTT.

This rearrangement joins TRBV11-2 to TRBJ2-7; D is possibly TRBD2 (6 bases). Trimming left V 5 bases short and J 2 bases short, with 19 bases between. The CDR3 spans 16 residues. Per the germline V gene, CDR1 is SGHAT and CDR2 is FQNNGV. CDR3 sequence reads: CASSPFRGTSPYEQYF. DNA for the CDR3: TGTGCCAGCAGCCCATTTCGGGGTACTAGCCCCTACGAGCAGTACTTC. Full variable domain (outside the CDR3, taken from reference TRBV11-2 and TRBJ2-7): EAGVAQSPRYKIIEKRQSVAFWCNPISGHATLYWYQQILGQGPKLLIQFQNNGVVDDSQLPKDRFSAERLKGVDSTLKIQPAKLEDSAVYLCASSPFRGTSPYEQYFGPGTRLTVT.